This TCR beta chain is from a study of T cells in Graves' hyperthyroidism and ophthalmopathy. Germline V gives CDR1 MDHEN, CDR2 SYDVKM. V was shortened by 3 bases and J by 0 bases, with 12 bases between the two germline ends. This CDR3 is 16 amino acids long. TCR beta CDR3 regions were amplified from RNA. The HTBI primer set drove a first-round RT-PCR of the TCR CDR3. TCRdb reprocessed the multiplex PCR reads with MiXCR, giving one entry per CDR3 protein. The sample includes about 700,000 distinct CDR3 sequences, 14% of them seen just once. This receptor was obtained from a woman in her late teens or twenties with Graves' hyperthyroidism. Material for sequencing was blood. The rearrangement links TRBV28 to TRBJ1-5; D perhaps matches TRBD1 (6 bases). The CDR3, as DNA: TGTGCCAGCAGTTTTCCAAGGGGGGGTAGCAATCAGCCCCAGCATTTT. The encoded protein is CASSFPRGGSNQPQHF. Full variable domain (rest looked up from reference TRBV28 and TRBJ1-5): DVKVTQSSRYLVKRTGEKVFLECVQDMDHENMFWYRQDPGLGLRLIYFSYDVKMKEKGDIPEGYSVSREKKERFSLILESASTNQTSMYLCASSFPRGGSNQPQHFGDGTRLSIL.